This T cell receptor (beta chain) appears in the sequencing data of a study of T cells in Graves' hyperthyroidism and ophthalmopathy. RNA transcripts were the template for amplifying TCR beta CDR3 regions. TCR CDR3 underwent first-round RT-PCR with the HTBI primer set. TCRdb re-derived calls from the multiplex PCR reads in MiXCR, one entry per CDR3 protein. The data contain roughly 570,000 distinct CDR3 sequences, roughly 50% of them seen just once; the ten biggest clones take up more than 7%. This clonotype was counted at least ten times. Germline CDR1 and CDR2: MNHEY and SVGAGI. This CDR3 comprises 17 residues. V dropped 0 bases and J dropped 3 bases, with 17 bases sitting between them.

The sequencing sample was made of peripheral blood or thyroid tissue (not recorded which). This TCR came from a woman aged 18-35 years with Graves' hyperthyroidism. This chain links TRBV6-5 with TRBJ1-2, with D unresolved. The CDR3 DNA reads TGTGCCAGCAGTTACTCCTTTGGGAGTGCGAGGGACTATGGCTACACCTTC. This codes for CASSYSFGSARDYGYTF.